The next 19 T cell receptor beta chains were all read from a single sample in a study of shared clonotypes between healthy human individuals. Terminally differentiated effector memory CD45RA+ cells were excluded from the naive CD8 cells, which were CD45RO-negative and positively selected for CCR7. The repertoire was sequenced with immunoSEQ multiplex PCR; TCRdb's copy has only in-frame clones and lacks some. This table has millions of clones, 85% to 95% appearing once. Source material: naive CD8+ T cells sorted from blood. The receptors were sampled from a young man in good health.

The V gene is TRBV30, the J gene TRBJ1-2; TRBD1 is a possible D gene (5 bases). This CDR3 region has 15 residues. The V end lost 0 bases, the J end lost 2 bases, and 13 bases lay between the germline ends. CDR1 and CDR2 from the germline V gene are GTSNPN and SVGIG (reference sequence). The DNA of the CDR3 is TGTGCCTGGAGTGTAGGGCAGGGCCACAACTATGGCTACACCTTC. It specifies CAWSVGQGHNYGYTF.

The chain carries TRBV2 and TRBJ1-5; unclear D gene. The CDR3 length is 15 residues. The germline CDR1 and CDR2 sequences are SNHLY and FYNNEI. V lost 7 bases and J lost 0, with 13 bases in between. DNA of the CDR3: TGTGCCAGCATGCAGACTAGATATAGCAATCAGCCCCAGCATTTT. Its translation: CASMQTRYSNQPQHF.

The V gene is TRBV19, the J gene TRBJ2-5; TRBD1 is a possible D gene (5 bases). Trimming removed 3 bases from V and 3 bases from J, with 8 bases in between. CDR1 and CDR2 (germline): LNHDA, SQIVND (reference sequence). This CDR3 region has 13 residues. CDR3 sequence: CASSISDKETQYF. The DNA for the CDR3 is TGTGCCAGTAGTATCTCGGACAAAGAGACCCAGTACTTC.

The gene calls are TRBV7-2 and TRBJ2-7; 9 positions match TRBD2. The CDR3 runs to 15 residues. V was pared by 2 bases and J by 3 bases, with 5 bases of the junction left unmatched. CDR1 is SGHTA and CDR2 is FQGNSA in the germline V gene. In DNA form, the CDR3 reads TGTGCCAGCAGCTTAAGGCTAGCGGGATTCTACGAGCAGTACTTC. It specifies CASSLRLAGFYEQYF.

This chain joins TRBV7-9 and TRBJ2-1; weak D call: TRBD2 (5 bases). Between the trimmed V and J ends, which lost 5 bases and 14 bases, there was a span of 13 bases. In germline, CDR1 is SEHNR, CDR2 FQNEAQ (reference sequence). There are 11 residues in the CDR3. CDR3 amino acids: CASSPDLEEFF. The DNA of the CDR3 is TGTGCCAGCAGCCCGGATCTGGAGGAGTTCTTC.

This clone has just one count. The same CDR3 also results from other DNA sequences found in this sample. V usage is TRBV30 and J usage is TRBJ2-7; D is unclear. Trimming removed 3 bases at V and 4 bases at J, with 13 bases between. Germline V lookup: CDR1 GTSNPN, CDR2 SVGIG (reference sequence). The CDR3 is 13 amino acids. The CDR3 region is CAWSLGIGYEQYF. The CDR3 bases are TGTGCCTGGAGCCTAGGGATTGGGTACGAGCAGTACTTC.

In the case of this clone: This CDR3 is also generated by other DNA sequences in the sample. The chain uses TRBV4-3 and TRBJ2-1; TRBD2 is a possible D gene (5 bases). Trimming shortened V by 0 bases and J by 4 bases, and 10 bases separated the two germline ends. CDR3 length equals 15 residues. Germline lookup yields CDR1 LGHNA and CDR2 YSLEER. The CDR3 DNA reads TGCGCCAGCAGCCAAGATGGAGGCCAGTACAATGAGCAGTTCTTC. This encodes CASSQDGGQYNEQFF.

Concerning this clone itself: A junction boundary mismatches the germline segment, possibly from a read error. The CDR3, as DNA: TGCGCCAGCAGTTTGGGGCTGTACGAGAAAGATACGCAGTATTTT. Translated: CASSLGLYEKDTQYF. The chain recombines TRBV5-1 with TRBJ2-3; weak D call: TRBD1 (5 bases). The CDR3 consists of 15 residues. The V gene's germline CDR1 is SGHRS and CDR2 YFSETQ.

This sequence joins TRBV15 and TRBJ1-5; D might be TRBD1 (5 bases). V was trimmed by 3 bases and J by 1 base, leaving 13 bases between them. Germline values: CDR1 LNHNV, CDR2 YYDKDF (reference sequence). This CDR3 has 16 residues. CDR3: CATSSYQQASNQPQHF. DNA of the CDR3: TGTGCCACCAGCAGTTACCAACAGGCGAGCAATCAGCCCCAGCATTTT.

The rearrangement uses TRBV5-6 and TRBJ2-3; 8 bases agree with TRBD2. Trimming cost V 4 bases and J 1 base; bases outside gene matches: 8. Germline V CDR1 and CDR2: SGHDT, YYEEEE. The CDR3 spans 16 residues. As DNA, the CDR3 is TGTGCCAGCAGCCCCCGACTAGCGAAACGCACAGATACGCAGTATTTT. Translating it yields CASSPRLAKRTDTQYF.

CDR3 nucleotides: TGTGCCACATCCCGGGGCGGCCCCTACGAGCAGTACTTC. It encodes CATSRGGPYEQYF. V gene TRBV19 combines with J gene TRBJ2-7; perhaps D is TRBD1 or TRBD2 (5 bases each). The CDR3 consists of 13 residues. V gave up 10 bases and J gave up 2 bases, with 15 bases separating them. Germline V CDR1 and CDR2: LNHDA, SQIVND (reference sequence). Looking up the rest from reference TRBV19 and TRBJ2-7 gives the full variable domain: DGGITQSPKYLFRKEGQNVTLSCEQNLNHDAMYWYRQDPGQGLRLIYYSQIVNDFQKGDIAEGYSVSREKKESFPLTVTSAQKNPTAFYLCATSRGGPYEQYFGPGTRLTVT.

The rearrangement links TRBV10-3 to TRBJ2-5; 7 bases map to TRBD2. There are 16 residues in the CDR3. The germline CDR1 and CDR2 sequences are ENHRY and SYGVKD. V gave up 0 bases and J gave up 4 bases; unmatched junction bases: 8. The CDR3 nucleotides are TGTGCCATCAGTGAGTCGGAGAAGCGGGGTACAGAGACCCAGTACTTC. This encodes CAISESEKRGTETQYF.

This rearrangement joins TRBV30 to TRBJ1-3, with D unresolved. The CDR3 covers 16 residues. Trimming took off 0 bases at V and 4 bases at J, with 16 bases between the two ends. The germline CDR1 and CDR2 sequences are GTSNPN and SVGIG (reference sequence). The CDR3 here is CAWSVRGEGFGNTIYF. CDR3 nucleotides: TGTGCCTGGAGTGTACGAGGAGAGGGTTTCGGAAACACCATATATTTT.

This clone has a single count. V and J are TRBV4-1 and TRBJ2-1, with D tentatively TRBD2 (6 bases). The CDR3 has 17 residues. Per the germline V gene, CDR1 is MGHRA and CDR2 is YSYEKL. The V end was cut by 2 bases, the J end by 0 bases, with 14 bases between. DNA for the CDR3: TGCGCCAGCAGCCAATACTACGGACTAAACTCCTACAATGAGCAGTTCTTC. Its translation is CASSQYYGLNSYNEQFF.

The chain uses TRBV12-1 and TRBJ2-2; the table's D gene call, TRBD1, was not cross checked with the DNA. TRBV12-1 is noted as a pseudogene. This CDR3 region has 17 residues. The CDR3 here is CASSLNQDSVNTGELFF. The CDR3 nucleotides are TGTGCCAGCAGCTTGAACCAGGACAGTGTTAACACCGGGGAGCTGTTTTTT.

The V gene is TRBV6-1, the J gene TRBJ2-2, with 7 bases lining up with TRBD2. V lost 0 bases to trimming and J lost 5 bases; unmatched junction nucleotides: 9. Germline CDR1 and CDR2: MNHNS and SASEGT. CDR3 length equals 17 residues. Written as DNA, the CDR3 is TGTGCCAGCAGTGAAGCACCTTTTGGGGGAGGGACCGGGGAGCTGTTTTTT. Its protein is CASSEAPFGGGTGELFF.

A note on this clone: Other nucleotide sequences in the sample specify the same CDR3. V gene TRBV11-2 combines with J gene TRBJ2-5; D gene uncertain. The CDR3 is made up of 13 amino acids. V lost 2 bases and J 3 bases, leaving 7 bases between the germline ends. Germline V gene sequence: CDR1 SGHAT, CDR2 FQNNGV. The CDR3 spells CASSLSGEETQYF. The DNA of the CDR3 is TGTGCCAGCAGCTTATCTGGGGAAGAGACCCAGTACTTC.

The chain couples TRBV15 to TRBJ2-1, with D unresolved. Trimming removed 5 bases at V and 1 base at J, with 9 bases between. This CDR3 spans 14 amino acids. Germline V CDR1 and CDR2: LNHNV, YYDKDF (reference sequence). CDR3 in DNA: TGTGCCACCAGCCCTGTGGAGTCCTACAATGAGCAGTTCTTC. This gives the protein CATSPVESYNEQFF.

Regarding this clone: The same CDR3 arises from other DNA sequences in this sample as well. The chain joins TRBV7-9 to TRBJ2-7; TRBD2 agrees at 9 bases. The CDR3 contains 14 residues. V shed 4 bases, J shed 0 bases, and the junction held 1 base outside the gene matches. The germline gives CDR1 SEHNR, CDR2 FQNEAQ (reference sequence). For the CDR3, the DNA is TGTGCCAGCAGCTATAGCGGGGGCTCCTACGAGCAGTACTTC. It yields the protein CASSYSGGSYEQYF.